Detailed here is one T cell receptor (beta chain). The entry originates in a study of control samples from healthy donors and cancer patients. Here immunoSEQ multiplex PCR was the method, and the copy in TCRdb shows in-frame clones only, minus some. The sample has 100,000 to 150,000 clones, roughly 86% seen once. J lost 7 bases, V lost 4 bases, and 11 bases had no gene match. Germline V CDR1 and CDR2: KGHDR, SFDVKD. The CDR3 runs 16 residues. J is TRBJ2-1 and V is TRBV24-1, with 8 bases matching TRBD2. Input material: blood. The TCR comes from a man aged 55 to 70 in good health. The CDR3 here is CATSDGAGLVENEQFF. CDR3 sequence (DNA): TGTGCCACCAGTGACGGAGCGGGACTAGTCGAAAATGAGCAGTTCTTC.